What follows are 8 T cell receptor beta chains derived from one specimen sequenced in a study of T cells after yellow fever vaccination. MiXCR, applied by TCRdb to the 5' RACE reads, yields one record per CDR3 protein. Of about 500,000 distinct CDR3 sequences in the sample, 17% were seen once. This sample comprised PBMCs, obtained 5 days after the first yellow fever vaccination. These receptors were collected from a man aged 18 to 30 who received the YFV17D yellow fever vaccine.

The table lists this clonotype with a few counts. This chain uses TRBV2 with TRBJ2-1, with TRBD2 matching over 8 bases. V shed 10 bases, J shed 3 bases, and the junction held 11 bases outside the gene matches. Germline values: CDR1 SNHLY, CDR2 FYNNEI. This CDR3 has 15 residues. The CDR3 sequence is CAIAGTRGHYNEQFF. The CDR3 nucleotides are TGTGCCATAGCCGGGACTAGGGGTCACTACAATGAGCAGTTCTTC.

In this sample, this clonotype turned up many times. At one boundary the junction diverges from the germline segment, which might be a read error. The chain has TRBV14 and TRBJ2-5; 7 bases map to TRBD1. This CDR3 comprises 12 residues. Germline V gene data show CDR1 as SGHDN and CDR2 as FVKESK. CDR3 DNA: TGTGCCAGCAGCCAACTCGACAGGGCGCCGGACTTC. Its translation: CASSQLDRAPDF.

This clonotype was seen only a few times. The CDR3 DNA reads TGCAGCGTTGCCATGGTCGGGGCCAACGTCCTGACTTTC. Translated, it gives CSVAMVGANVLTF. The chain links TRBV29-1 to TRBJ2-6; D not resolved. Trimming stripped 4 bases from V and 4 bases from J, with 8 bases between. The germline CDR1 and CDR2 sequences are SQVTM and ANQGSEA. CDR3 size: 13 residues.

This clonotype was found a few times. The CDR3 loop is CASSFESGGRTNEQFF. The DNA of the CDR3 is TGTGCCAGCAGCTTTGAGAGCGGGGGGAGAACAAATGAGCAGTTCTTC. J is TRBJ2-1 and V is TRBV11-3; TRBD2 matches 9 bases. V gave up 3 bases and J gave up 7 bases; unmatched junction bases: 10. The CDR3 runs 16 residues. Germline V gene lookup returns CDR1 SGHNT and CDR2 YENEEA.

This clonotype has only a few counts. This rearrangement joins TRBV7-2 to TRBJ2-7; possibly TRBD2 for D (5 bases). Germline-derived CDR1 and CDR2 are SGHTA and FQGNSA. CDR3 size: 12 residues. V shed 7 bases and J shed 6 bases, with 13 bases lying between them. The CDR3 nucleotides are TGTGCCAGCACCCTAAACGAGGGCGAGCAGTACTTC. Its protein product is CASTLNEGEQYF.

V gene TRBV5-6 combines with J gene TRBJ2-3, with no clear D. V was trimmed by 6 bases and J by 1 base, leaving 12 bases between them. CDR1 and CDR2 (germline): SGHDT, YYEEEE. The CDR3 loop spans 14 amino acids. CDR3 sequence reads: CASNPQQGTDTQYF. The CDR3 region has the DNA TGTGCCAGCAACCCTCAGCAGGGCACAGATACGCAGTATTTT.

This clonotype turned up a few times. V usage is TRBV14 and J usage is TRBJ2-1, with TRBD2 matching 12 bases. This CDR3 region has 16 residues. CDR1 is SGHDN, CDR2 FVKESK, per germline. V was clipped by 2 bases and J by 8 bases; unmatched bases: 7. The CDR3 DNA sequence: TGTGCCAGCAGCCAAAAAAGGACTAGCGGGGCGGATGAGCAGTTCTTC. Encoded protein: CASSQKRTSGADEQFF.

The CDR3 sequence is CASSVQADTQYF. The CDR3 DNA reads TGTGCCAGCAGCGTTCAAGCAGATACGCAGTATTTT. The V call is TRBV9, the J call TRBJ2-3; D call uncertain. Germline V CDR1 and CDR2: SGDLS, YYNGEE. The V end lost 2 bases, the J end lost 4 bases, and 5 bases lay between the germline ends. The CDR3 is 12 amino acids.